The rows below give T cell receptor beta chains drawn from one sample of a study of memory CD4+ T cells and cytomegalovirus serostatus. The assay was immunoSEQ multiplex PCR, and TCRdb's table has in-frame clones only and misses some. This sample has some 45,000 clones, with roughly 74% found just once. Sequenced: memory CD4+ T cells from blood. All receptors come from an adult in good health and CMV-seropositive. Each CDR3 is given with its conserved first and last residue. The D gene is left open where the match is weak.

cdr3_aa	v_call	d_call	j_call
CASSPLGGSTDTQYF	TRBV6-5	NA	TRBJ2-3
CASRSLSGGLEQYF	TRBV6-6	TRBD2	TRBJ2-7
CASSLAGSSTDTQYF	TRBV7-2	NA	TRBJ2-3
CASSATGGAGNEQFF	TRBV7-2	TRBD1	TRBJ2-1
CASSQTGTNSPLHF	TRBV4-3	NA	TRBJ1-6
CASRNRVDSPLHF	TRBV25-1	NA	TRBJ1-6
CATSRRQSRGNTIYF	TRBV15	NA	TRBJ1-3
CATGTALRDTQYF	TRBV6-1	TRBD1	TRBJ2-3
CASSERRDTGELFF	TRBV2	NA	TRBJ2-2
CASSLSSGNTIYF	TRBV7-2	NA	TRBJ1-3
CASSLWASGGQETQYF	TRBV7-2	TRBD2	TRBJ2-5
CASSPSQYEQYF	TRBV18	NA	TRBJ2-7
CASSLRQGGSKLTDTQYF	TRBV13	TRBD1	TRBJ2-3
CASSPERTGRKEAFF	TRBV19	TRBD1	TRBJ1-1
CASSLATEGGQPQHF	TRBV7-9	TRBD1	TRBJ1-5
CASRPTNRAGRSPLHF	TRBV5-8	NA	TRBJ1-6
CASSQTGSEETQYF	TRBV5-4	TRBD1	TRBJ2-5
CASSSMGTGGLAEETQYF	TRBV7-2	TRBD1	TRBJ2-5
CAISKASGTENTEAFF	TRBV10-3	TRBD1	TRBJ1-1
CASSVTRQYNEQFF	TRBV9	NA	TRBJ2-1
CASSGHIRGTGETQYF	TRBV5-4	NA	TRBJ2-5
CASSSGAGGDTQYF	TRBV11-3	NA	TRBJ2-3
CASSETSGSSYEQYF	TRBV7-2	TRBD2	TRBJ2-7
CASSLGGQSYNEQFF	TRBV5-1	TRBD1	TRBJ2-1
CASSPLSAGSYGYTF	TRBV5-5	NA	TRBJ1-2
CASSFRLETQYF	TRBV7-8	NA	TRBJ2-5
CASTPTTGGRTGYGYTF	TRBV19	TRBD1	TRBJ1-2
CAGYSGEYNEQFF	TRBV7-2	NA	TRBJ2-1
CASSLYPTGTAEQYF	TRBV7-9	TRBD1	TRBJ2-7
CASSRRDNAYEQYF	TRBV27	NA	TRBJ2-7
CASTREARGTQYF	TRBV2	TRBD2	TRBJ2-5
CASSLPVGEQYF	TRBV7-2	NA	TRBJ2-7
CASSPQTSRSTDTQYF	TRBV7-2	TRBD2	TRBJ2-3
CASNRGPNSPLHF	TRBV28	NA	TRBJ1-6
CASSLEPGLDLGNTIYF	TRBV5-1	NA	TRBJ1-3
CASRQGLNTEAFF	TRBV19	TRBD1	TRBJ1-1
CASRQAGGYGETQYF	TRBV19	TRBD2	TRBJ2-5
CASSLFGQGNEKLFF	TRBV7-2	NA	TRBJ1-4
CASSVVGGESSPLHF	TRBV9	TRBD1	TRBJ1-6
CASRKDSTEGEQYF	TRBV6-5	NA	TRBJ2-7
CASSLGGALAGELFF	TRBV5-5	NA	TRBJ2-2
CASSPGRARAYEQYF	TRBV18	NA	TRBJ2-7